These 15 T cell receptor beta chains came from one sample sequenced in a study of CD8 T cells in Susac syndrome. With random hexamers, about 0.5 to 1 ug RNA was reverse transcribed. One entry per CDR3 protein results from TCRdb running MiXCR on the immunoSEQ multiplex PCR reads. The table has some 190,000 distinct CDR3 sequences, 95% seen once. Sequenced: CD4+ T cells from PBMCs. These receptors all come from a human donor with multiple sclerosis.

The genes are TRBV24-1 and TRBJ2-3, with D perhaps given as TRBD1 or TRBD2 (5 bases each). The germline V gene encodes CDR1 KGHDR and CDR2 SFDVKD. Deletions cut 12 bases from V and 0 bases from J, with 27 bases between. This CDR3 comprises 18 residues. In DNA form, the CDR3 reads TGTGCCTCGACGACTCCGGGACGGACAACACCTAGCACAGATACGCAGTATTTT. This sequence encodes CASTTPGRTTPSTDTQYF.

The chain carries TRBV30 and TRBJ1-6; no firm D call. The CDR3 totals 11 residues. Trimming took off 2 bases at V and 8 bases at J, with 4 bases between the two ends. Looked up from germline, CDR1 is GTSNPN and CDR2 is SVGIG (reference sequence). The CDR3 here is CAWSRDSPLHF. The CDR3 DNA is TGTGCCTGGAGTCGGGATTCACCCCTCCACTTT.

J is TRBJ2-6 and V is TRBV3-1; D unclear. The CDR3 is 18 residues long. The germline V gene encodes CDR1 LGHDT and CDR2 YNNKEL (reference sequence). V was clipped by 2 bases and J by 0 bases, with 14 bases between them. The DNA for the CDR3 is TGTGCCAGCAGCCAATCGGACCGAAGTCTCTCTGGGGCCAACGTCCTGACTTTC. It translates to CASSQSDRSLSGANVLTF.

CDR3 in DNA: TGTGCCAGCAGGAATGACATGAGAACAGCTTTCTTT. Residues: CASRNDMRTAFF. This sequence joins TRBV3-1 and TRBJ1-1; D remains ambiguous. This CDR3 is 12 amino acids long. Germline CDR1 reads LGHDT; CDR2 reads YNNKEL (reference sequence). V gave up 6 bases and J gave up 10 bases, with 15 bases separating them.

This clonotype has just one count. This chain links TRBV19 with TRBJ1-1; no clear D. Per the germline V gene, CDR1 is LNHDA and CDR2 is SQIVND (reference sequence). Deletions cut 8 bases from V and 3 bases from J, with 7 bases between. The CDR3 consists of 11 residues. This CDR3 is CASRYHTEAFF. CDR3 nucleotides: TGTGCCAGTCGGTACCACACTGAAGCTTTCTTT.

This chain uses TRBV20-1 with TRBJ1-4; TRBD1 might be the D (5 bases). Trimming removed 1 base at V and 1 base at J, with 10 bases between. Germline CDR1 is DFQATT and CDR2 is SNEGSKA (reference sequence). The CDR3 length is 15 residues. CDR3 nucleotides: TGCAGTGCTAGAGCCACAGGAGAAACTAATGAAAAACTGTTTTTT. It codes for CSARATGETNEKLFF.

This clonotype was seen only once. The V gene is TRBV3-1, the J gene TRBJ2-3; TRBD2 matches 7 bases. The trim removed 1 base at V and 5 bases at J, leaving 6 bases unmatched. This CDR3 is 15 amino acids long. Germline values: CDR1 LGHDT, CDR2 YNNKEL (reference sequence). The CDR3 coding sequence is TGTGCCAGCAGCCAAGGACAGACGGGAGGAGATACGCAGTATTTT. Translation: CASSQGQTGGDTQYF.

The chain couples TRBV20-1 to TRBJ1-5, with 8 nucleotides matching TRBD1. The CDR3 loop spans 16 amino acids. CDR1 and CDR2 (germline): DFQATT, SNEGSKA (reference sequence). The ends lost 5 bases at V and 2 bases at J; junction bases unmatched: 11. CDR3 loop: CSAPPIDRGGNQPQHF. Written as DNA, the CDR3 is TGCAGTGCTCCTCCCATTGACAGGGGAGGCAATCAGCCCCAGCATTTT.

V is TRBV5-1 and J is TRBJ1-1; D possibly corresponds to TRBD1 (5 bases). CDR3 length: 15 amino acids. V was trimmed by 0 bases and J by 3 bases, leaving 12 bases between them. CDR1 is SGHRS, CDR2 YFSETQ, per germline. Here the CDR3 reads CASSLGPRGDTEAFF. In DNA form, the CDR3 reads TGCGCCAGCAGCTTGGGACCCAGAGGGGACACTGAAGCTTTCTTT.

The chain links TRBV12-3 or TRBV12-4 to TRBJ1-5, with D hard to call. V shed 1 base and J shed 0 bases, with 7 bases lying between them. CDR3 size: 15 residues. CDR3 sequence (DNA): TGTGCCAGCAGTTTAGTGGACGGTAGCAATCAGCCCCAGCATTTT. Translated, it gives CASSLVDGSNQPQHF.

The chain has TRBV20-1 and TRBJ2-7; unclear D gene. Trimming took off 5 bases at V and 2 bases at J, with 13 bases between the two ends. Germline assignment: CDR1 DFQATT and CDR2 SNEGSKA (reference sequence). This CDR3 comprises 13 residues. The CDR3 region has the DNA TGCAGTGCTTCCCGACTCAGAGCCTACGAGCAGTACTTC. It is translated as CSASRLRAYEQYF.

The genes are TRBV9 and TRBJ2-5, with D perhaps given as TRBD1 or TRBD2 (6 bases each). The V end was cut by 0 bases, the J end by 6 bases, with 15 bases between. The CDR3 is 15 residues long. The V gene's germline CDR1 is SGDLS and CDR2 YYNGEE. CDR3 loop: CASSVDGGPEKTQYF. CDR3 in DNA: TGTGCCAGCAGCGTAGATGGGGGGCCGGAAAAGACCCAGTACTTC.

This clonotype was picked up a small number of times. The CDR3 DNA sequence: TGTGCCTGGAGTCCCGACAGGGGGGATCAGCCCCAGCATTTT. It yields the protein CAWSPDRGDQPQHF. This chain connects TRBV30 to TRBJ1-5, with 9 bases identical to TRBD1. CDR1 is GTSNPN and CDR2 is SVGIG in the germline V gene (reference sequence). The CDR3 runs to 14 residues. V gave up 2 bases and J gave up 5 bases; unmatched junction bases: 4.

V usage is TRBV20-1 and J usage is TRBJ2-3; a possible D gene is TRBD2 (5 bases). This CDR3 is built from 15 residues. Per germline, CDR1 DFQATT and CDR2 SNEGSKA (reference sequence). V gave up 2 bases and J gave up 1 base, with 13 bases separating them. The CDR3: CSARSLLRGTDTQYF. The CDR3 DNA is TGCAGTGCTAGATCCCTACTGAGGGGCACAGATACGCAGTATTTT.

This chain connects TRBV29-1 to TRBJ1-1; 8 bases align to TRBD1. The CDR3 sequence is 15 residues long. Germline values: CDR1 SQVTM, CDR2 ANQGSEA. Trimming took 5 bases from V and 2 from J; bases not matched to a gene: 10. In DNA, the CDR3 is TGCAGCGTTAAGGCAGGGGGCCTCCCAAACACTGAAGCTTTCTTT. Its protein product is CSVKAGGLPNTEAFF.